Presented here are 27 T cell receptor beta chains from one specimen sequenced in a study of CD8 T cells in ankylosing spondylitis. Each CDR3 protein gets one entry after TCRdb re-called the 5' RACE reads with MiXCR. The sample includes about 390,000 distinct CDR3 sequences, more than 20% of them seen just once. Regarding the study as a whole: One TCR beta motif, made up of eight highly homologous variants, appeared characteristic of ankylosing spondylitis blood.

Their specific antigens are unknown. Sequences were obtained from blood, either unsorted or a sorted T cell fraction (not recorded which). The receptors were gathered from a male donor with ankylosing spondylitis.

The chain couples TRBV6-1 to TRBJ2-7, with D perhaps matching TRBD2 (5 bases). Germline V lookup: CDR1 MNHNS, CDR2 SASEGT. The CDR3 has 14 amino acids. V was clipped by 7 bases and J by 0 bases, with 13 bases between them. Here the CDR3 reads CASKPTRISYEQYF. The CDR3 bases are TGTGCCAGCAAACCCACTAGAATCTCCTACGAGCAGTACTTC.

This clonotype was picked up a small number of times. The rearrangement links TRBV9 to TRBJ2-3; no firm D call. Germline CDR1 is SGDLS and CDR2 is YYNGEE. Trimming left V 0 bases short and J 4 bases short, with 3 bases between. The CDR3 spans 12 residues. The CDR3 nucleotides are TGTGCCAGCAGCGTAGTGTCAGATACGCAGTATTTT. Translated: CASSVVSDTQYF.

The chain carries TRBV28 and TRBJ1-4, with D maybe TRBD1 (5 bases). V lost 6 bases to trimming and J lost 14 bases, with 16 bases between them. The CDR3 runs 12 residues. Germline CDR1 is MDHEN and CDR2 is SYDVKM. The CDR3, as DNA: TGTGCCAGCAGCCTTGTAGAAGGGGTTCTGTTTTTT. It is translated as CASSLVEGVLFF.

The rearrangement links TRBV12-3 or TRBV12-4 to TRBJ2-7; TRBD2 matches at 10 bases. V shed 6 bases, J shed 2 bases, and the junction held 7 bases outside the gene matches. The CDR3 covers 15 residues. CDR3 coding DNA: TGTGCCAGCAGCAAGCTAGCGGGAGACACCTACGAGCAGTACTTC. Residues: CASSKLAGDTYEQYF.

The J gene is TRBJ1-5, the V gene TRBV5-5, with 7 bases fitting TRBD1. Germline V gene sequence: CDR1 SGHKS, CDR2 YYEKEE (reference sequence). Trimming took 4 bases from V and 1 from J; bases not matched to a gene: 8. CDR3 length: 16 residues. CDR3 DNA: TGTGCCAGCAGCCATACAGGGGAGGCAAGCAATCAGCCCCAGCATTTT. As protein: CASSHTGEASNQPQHF.

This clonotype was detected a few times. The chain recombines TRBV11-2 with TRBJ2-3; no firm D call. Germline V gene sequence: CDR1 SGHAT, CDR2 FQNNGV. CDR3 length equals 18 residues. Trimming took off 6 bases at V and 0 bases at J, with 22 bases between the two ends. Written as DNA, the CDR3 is TGTGCCAGCAGATTTTCCGGGCCGACTTTCAGCAGCACAGATACGCAGTATTTT. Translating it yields CASRFSGPTFSSTDTQYF.

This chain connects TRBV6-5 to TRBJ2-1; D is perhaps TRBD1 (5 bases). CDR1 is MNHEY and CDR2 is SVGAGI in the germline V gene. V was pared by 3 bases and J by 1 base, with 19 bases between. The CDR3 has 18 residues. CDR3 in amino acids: CASSYRGIIPSSYNEQFF. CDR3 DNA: TGTGCCAGCAGTTATAGGGGTATTATCCCTAGTTCCTACAATGAGCAGTTCTTC.

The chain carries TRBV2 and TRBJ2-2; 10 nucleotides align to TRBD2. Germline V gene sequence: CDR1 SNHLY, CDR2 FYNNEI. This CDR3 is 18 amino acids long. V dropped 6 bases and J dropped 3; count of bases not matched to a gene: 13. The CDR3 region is CASRLGLAGEAYTGELFF. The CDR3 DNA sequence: TGTGCCAGCAGATTAGGGCTAGCGGGAGAAGCGTACACCGGGGAGCTGTTTTTT.

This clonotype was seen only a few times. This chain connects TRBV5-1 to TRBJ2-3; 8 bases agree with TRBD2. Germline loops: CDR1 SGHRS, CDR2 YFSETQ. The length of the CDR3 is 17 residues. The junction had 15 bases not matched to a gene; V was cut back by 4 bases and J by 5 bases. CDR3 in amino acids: CASSRNRREGHKDTQYF. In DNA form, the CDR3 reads TGCGCCAGCAGCCGGAATAGACGGGAGGGCCATAAAGATACGCAGTATTTT.

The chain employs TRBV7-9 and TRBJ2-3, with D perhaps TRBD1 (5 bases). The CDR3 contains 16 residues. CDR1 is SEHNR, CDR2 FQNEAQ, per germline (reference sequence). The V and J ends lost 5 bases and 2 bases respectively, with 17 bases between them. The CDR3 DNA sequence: TGTGCCAGCAGCCTAAGGGGTACAGGTATCACAGATACGCAGTATTTT. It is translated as CASSLRGTGITDTQYF.

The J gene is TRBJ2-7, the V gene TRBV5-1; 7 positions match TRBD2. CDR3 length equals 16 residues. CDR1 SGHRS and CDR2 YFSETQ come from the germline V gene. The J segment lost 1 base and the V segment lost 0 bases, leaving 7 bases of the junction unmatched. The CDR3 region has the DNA TGCGCCAGCAGCTTGGTGGGCGGGGGACGTTCCTACGAGCAGTACTTC. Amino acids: CASSLVGGGRSYEQYF.

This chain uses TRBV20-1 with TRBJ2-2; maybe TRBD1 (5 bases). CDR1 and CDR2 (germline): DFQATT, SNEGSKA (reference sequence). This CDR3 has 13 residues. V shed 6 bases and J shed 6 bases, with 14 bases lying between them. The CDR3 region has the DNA TGCAGTGCAGAACAGGACGCCGCCGGGGAGCTGTTTTTT. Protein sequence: CSAEQDAAGELFF.

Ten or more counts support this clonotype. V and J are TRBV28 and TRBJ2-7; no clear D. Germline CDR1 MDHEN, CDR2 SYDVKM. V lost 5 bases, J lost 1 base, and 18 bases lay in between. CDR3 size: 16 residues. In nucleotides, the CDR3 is TGTGCCAGCAGTACCCTTTTGGGTATTCGGTCCTACGAGCAGTACTTC. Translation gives CASSTLLGIRSYEQYF.

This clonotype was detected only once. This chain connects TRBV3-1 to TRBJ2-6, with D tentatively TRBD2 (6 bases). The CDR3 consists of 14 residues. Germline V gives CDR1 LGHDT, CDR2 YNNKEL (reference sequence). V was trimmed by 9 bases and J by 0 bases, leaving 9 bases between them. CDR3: CASGLISGANVLTF. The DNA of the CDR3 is TGTGCCAGTGGACTAATCTCTGGGGCCAACGTCCTGACTTTC. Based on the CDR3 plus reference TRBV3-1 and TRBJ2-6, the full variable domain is DTAVSQTPKYLVTQMGNDKSIKCEQNLGHDTMYWYKQDSKKFLKIMFSYNNKELIINETVPNRFSPKSPDKAHLNLHINSLELGDSAVYFCASGLISGANVLTFGAGSRLTVL.

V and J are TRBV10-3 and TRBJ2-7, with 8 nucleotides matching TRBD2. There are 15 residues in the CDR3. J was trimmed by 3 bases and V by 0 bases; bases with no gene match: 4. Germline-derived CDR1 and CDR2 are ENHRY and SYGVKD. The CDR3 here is CAISESHSGVYEQYF. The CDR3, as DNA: TGTGCCATCAGTGAGTCCCATAGCGGGGTCTACGAGCAGTACTTC.

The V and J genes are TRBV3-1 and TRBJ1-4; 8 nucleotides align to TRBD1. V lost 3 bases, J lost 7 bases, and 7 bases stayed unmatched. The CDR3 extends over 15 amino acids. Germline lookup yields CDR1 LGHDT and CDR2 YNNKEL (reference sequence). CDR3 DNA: TGTGCCAGCAGCCATGGTACAGGGGGTGGTGAAAAACTGTTTTTT. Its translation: CASSHGTGGGEKLFF.

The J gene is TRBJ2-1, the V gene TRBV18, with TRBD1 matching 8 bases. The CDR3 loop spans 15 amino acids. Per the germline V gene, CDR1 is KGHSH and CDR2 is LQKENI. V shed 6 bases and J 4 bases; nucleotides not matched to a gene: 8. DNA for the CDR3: TGTGCCAGCTCCCCCGACAGGGGACAGTACAATGAGCAGTTCTTC. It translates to CASSPDRGQYNEQFF.

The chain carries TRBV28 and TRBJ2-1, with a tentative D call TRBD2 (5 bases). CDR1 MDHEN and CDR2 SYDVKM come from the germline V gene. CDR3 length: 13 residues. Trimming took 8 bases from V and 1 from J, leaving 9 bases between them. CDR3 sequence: CASGLGSYNEQFF. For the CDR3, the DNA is TGTGCCAGCGGACTGGGATCCTACAATGAGCAGTTCTTC.

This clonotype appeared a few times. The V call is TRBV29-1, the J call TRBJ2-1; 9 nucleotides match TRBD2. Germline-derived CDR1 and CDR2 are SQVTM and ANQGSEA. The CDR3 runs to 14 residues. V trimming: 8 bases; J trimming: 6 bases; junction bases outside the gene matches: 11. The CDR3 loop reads CSIKSAGGANEQFF. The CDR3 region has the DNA TGCAGCATCAAGTCGGCGGGAGGGGCCAATGAGCAGTTCTTC.

In nucleotides, the CDR3 is TGCAGTGCAACCCGCGGGGGCGGGGCGACAGATACGCAGTATTTT. Translation gives CSATRGGGATDTQYF. The chain employs TRBV20-1 and TRBJ2-3; possible D gene TRBD2, 7 bases. Trimming pared 6 bases from V and 3 bases from J, leaving 19 bases between. The CDR3 covers 15 residues. CDR1 is DFQATT and CDR2 is SNEGSKA in the germline V gene (reference sequence).

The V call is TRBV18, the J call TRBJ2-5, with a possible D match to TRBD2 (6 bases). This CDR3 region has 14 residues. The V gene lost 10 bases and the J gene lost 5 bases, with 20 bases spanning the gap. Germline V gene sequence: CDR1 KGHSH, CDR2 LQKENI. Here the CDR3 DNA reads TGTGCCAATTCCCGACTGGGGACTCAGGAGACCCAGTACTTC. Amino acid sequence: CANSRLGTQETQYF.

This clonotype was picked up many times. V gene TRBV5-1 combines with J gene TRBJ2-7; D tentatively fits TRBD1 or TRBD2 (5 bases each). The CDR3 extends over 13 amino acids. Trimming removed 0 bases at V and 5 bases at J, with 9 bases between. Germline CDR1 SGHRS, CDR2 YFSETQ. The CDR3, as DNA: TGCGCCAGCAGCTTGGCCGGGGCAAACGAGCAGTACTTC. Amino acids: CASSLAGANEQYF.

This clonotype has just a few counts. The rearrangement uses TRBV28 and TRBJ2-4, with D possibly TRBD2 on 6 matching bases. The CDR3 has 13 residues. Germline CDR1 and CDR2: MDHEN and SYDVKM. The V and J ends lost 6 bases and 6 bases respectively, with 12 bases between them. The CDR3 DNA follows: TGTGCCAGCAGGACGGCGGGACGAAACATTCAGTACTTC. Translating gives CASRTAGRNIQYF.

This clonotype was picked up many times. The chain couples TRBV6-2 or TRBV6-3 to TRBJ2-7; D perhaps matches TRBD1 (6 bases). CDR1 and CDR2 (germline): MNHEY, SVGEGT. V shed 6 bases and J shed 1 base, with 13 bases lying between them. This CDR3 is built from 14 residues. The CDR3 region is CASRLTGGSYEQYF. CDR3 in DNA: TGTGCCAGCAGATTGACAGGAGGATCCTACGAGCAGTACTTC.

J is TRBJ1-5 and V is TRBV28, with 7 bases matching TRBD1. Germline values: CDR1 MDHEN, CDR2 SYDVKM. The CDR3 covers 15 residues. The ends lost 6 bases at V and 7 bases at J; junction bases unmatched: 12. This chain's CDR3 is CASRPGSGGNQPQHF. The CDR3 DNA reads TGTGCCAGCAGACCAGGGTCAGGGGGAAACCAGCCCCAGCATTTT.

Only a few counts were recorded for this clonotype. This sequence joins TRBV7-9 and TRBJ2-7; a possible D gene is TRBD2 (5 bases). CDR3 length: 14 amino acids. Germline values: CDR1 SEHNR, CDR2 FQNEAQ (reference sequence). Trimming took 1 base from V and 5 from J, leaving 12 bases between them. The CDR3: CASSLGWELNEQYF. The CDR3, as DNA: TGTGCCAGCAGCTTAGGTTGGGAGTTAAACGAGCAGTACTTC.

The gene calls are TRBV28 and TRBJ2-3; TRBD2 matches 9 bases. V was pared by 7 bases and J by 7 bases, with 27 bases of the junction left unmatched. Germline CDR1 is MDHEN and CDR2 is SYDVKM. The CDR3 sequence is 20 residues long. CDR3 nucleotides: TGTGCCAGCACCCTGACCCGGGAAGGGCCTAGCGGGGCTACGAGGCATACGCAGTATTTT. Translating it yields CASTLTREGPSGATRHTQYF.